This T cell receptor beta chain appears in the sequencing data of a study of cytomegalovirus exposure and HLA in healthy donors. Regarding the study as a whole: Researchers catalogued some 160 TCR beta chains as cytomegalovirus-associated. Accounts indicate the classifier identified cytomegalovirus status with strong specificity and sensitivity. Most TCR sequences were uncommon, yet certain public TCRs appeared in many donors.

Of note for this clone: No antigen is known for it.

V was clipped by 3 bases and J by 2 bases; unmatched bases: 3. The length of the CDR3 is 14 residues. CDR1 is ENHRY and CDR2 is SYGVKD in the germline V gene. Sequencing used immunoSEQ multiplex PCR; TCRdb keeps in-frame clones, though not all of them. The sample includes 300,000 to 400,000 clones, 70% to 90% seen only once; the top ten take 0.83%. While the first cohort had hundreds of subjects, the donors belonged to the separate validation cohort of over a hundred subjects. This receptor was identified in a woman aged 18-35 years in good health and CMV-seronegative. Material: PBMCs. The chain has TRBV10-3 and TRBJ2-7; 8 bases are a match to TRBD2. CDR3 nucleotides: TGTGCCATCAGTGACCCGGGACTAGCCTACGAGCAGTACTTC. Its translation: CAISDPGLAYEQYF.